This note documents a single TCR beta chain sequence. This clonotype was seen more than once but under ten times. Which antigen it targets is not known. It has no much larger one-base neighbor in the sample; base qualities were not kept. Compared with germline, V lacks 5 bases and J lacks 1 base; bases without a gene match: 17. CDR1 and CDR2 are drawn from the germline V gene: SGHVS, FNYEAQ. Reading from cysteine to phenylalanine, the CDR3 counts 19 amino acids. The retained sequence is limited to the CDR3, 57 bases, with the frame set at the first base. These data originate in a study of T cell repertoires in cytomegalovirus infection (dated by TCRdb to about 2019). About the investigation overall: Alongside well-studied HLA-B-restricted epitopes, the peptide stimulations were aimed at recently identified HLA-C-restricted CMV epitopes, whose presentation resists viral immunomodulation. Because public TCR beta signatures pointed to carriage of CMV infection together with the matching HLA type, the HLA type of each donor mattered for the analysis. What the research found in general, with its limitations: The ex vivo response was dominated by HLA-C-restricted CMV-specific TCR beta clonotypes, which also provided the single most frequent clonotype in two of eight donors. Cumulative frequency of public TCR beta family members discriminated carriers of CMV infection plus the relevant HLA type in this cohort and an independent 352-donor cohort.

The treatment or condition label of this sample denotes: in vitro stimulation with specific CMV peptide epitopes to enrich CMV-specific T cells. Sequenced using an Illumina HiSeq 1500. Using fastp trimming at Q25 and MiXCR clonotype assembly, TCRdb reanalyzed the public sequencing data and kept in-frame beta chains. Entries are consolidated by CDR3 protein sequence, retaining the most common genes and DNA. The sample yields hundreds of thousands of distinct CDR3 sequences; less than 40% were counted once. The top ten clones comprise over 13% of the sample. Recombination linked TRBV7-6 to TRBJ2-4, with 7 bases aligning to TRBD2. Here the sequenced sample was cultured CD8+ T cells from PBMCs, taken from culture after CMV antigen stimulation. This receptor was taken from a human donor in good health (CMV status not recorded). Some clones in this sample may be carry-over from other donors' samples. The DNA sequence follows: TGTGCCAGCAGCGAAAAGCGGGGCGGTGGTCCAAATGCCAAAAACATTCAGTACTTC. Its translation reads: CASSEKRGGGPNAKNIQYF. Where the CDR3 stops, the reference TRBV7-6 and TRBJ2-4 genes take over; the full variable domain is GAGVSQSPRYKVTKRGQDVALRCDPISGHVSLYWYRQALGQGPEFLTYFNYEAQQDKSGLPNDRFSAERPEGSISTLTIQRTEQRDSAMYRCASSEKRGGGPNAKNIQYFGAGTRLSVL.